What follows is one T cell receptor beta chain and its context. The data belong to a study of T cell clonotyping in hematopoietic cell transplantation. The wider study: Recipient samples before transplant were obtained post-cytoreduction.

This CDR3 is 21 amino acids long. Trimming took 5 bases from V and 4 from J, leaving 35 bases between them. Germline V gene lookup returns CDR1 MGHRA and CDR2 YSYEKL. The data were produced by immunoSEQ multiplex PCR, yet TCRdb's version contains in-frame clones alone and is incomplete. The data show some 16,000 clones, with 93% seen just once and approximately 1.8% held by the top ten. Time point denoted: recipient sample about 28 days before transplant, after cytoreduction. The rearrangement joins TRBV4-1 to TRBJ1-2; no firm D call. Sequencing was performed on peripheral blood mononuclear cells, taken before stem cell transplant. The sequence was collected from a man younger than 35 with biphenotypic leukemia. Some clones in this sample may be carry-over from other donors' samples. CDR3 region: CASSGSTRAARLNRKTYGYTF. DNA of the CDR3: TGCGCCAGCAGCGGATCGACGAGAGCAGCGCGACTGAACCGAAAGACCTATGGCTACACCTTC.